These T cell receptor beta chains were read from a single sample in a study of metastatic and nonmetastatic thyroid tumors. TCRdb ran MiXCR on the PCR reads. The sample lists over 25,000 clones, about 17% seen once, with more than 4.5% in the top ten. The sample was blood. All receptors come from a female donor with papillary thyroid cancer or a benign thyroid nodule (not recorded which). Some clones in this sample may be carry-over from other donors' samples. Both conserved end residues are part of each CDR3. D genes are given only for firm matches. Rows may omit the clone size; those that give it use once, few, many or a size class.

clone size | J gene | D gene | V gene | CDR3 DNA | CDR3 protein
. | TRBJ2-7 | . | TRBV18 | TGTGCCAGCTCACCACCGTCGGCCGTATCGGTCGAGCAGTACTTC | CASSPPSAVSVEQYF
many | TRBJ2-2 | . | TRBV12-3/TRBV12-4 | TGTGCCAGCACACCACCGAACACCGGGGAGCTGTTTTTT | CASTPPNTGELFF
many | TRBJ2-3 | TRBD2 | TRBV5-6 | TGTGCCAGCGGCATTAGGGCGGGGGGACCTAGCACAGATACGCAGTATTTT | CASGIRAGGPSTDTQYF
. | TRBJ1-1 | . | TRBV28 | TGTGCCAGCATCCCACCCTTCGAGGGGTGGAACACTGAAGCTTTCTTT | CASIPPFEGWNTEAFF
many | TRBJ2-7 | . | TRBV20-1 | TGCAGTGCTAGAGATGGGCAGGGTAACGAGCAGTACTTC | CSARDGQGNEQYF
many | TRBJ2-7 | . | TRBV30 | TGTGCCTGGAGTTCCCTTAAGGTCGTGCAGTACTTC | CAWSSLKVVQYF
. | TRBJ1-6 | TRBD1 | TRBV30 | TGTGCCTGGATGGGGACAGGGATCTCCCTCCACTTC | CAWMGTGISLHF
many | TRBJ2-3 | . | TRBV20-1 | TGCAGTGCTAGTATGTGGGAGGCAGATACGCAGTATTTT | CSASMWEADTQYF
many | TRBJ2-1 | TRBD1 | TRBV7-7 | TGTGCCAGCAGCCCCTTGTCAGAACAGGGGAGCAATGAGCAGTTCTTC | CASSPLSEQGSNEQFF
. | TRBJ2-7 | TRBD1 | TRBV5-1 | TGCGCCACCCGCGGGGACAGGACCTCCTACGAGCAGTACTTC | CATRGDRTSYEQYF
. | TRBJ2-5 | . | TRBV6-1 | TGTGCCACAAGCGAAGGGCTGGAGTGGGAGACCCAGTACTTC | CATSEGLEWETQYF
many | TRBJ2-7 | . | TRBV5-1 | TGCGCCAGCAGGGGACAAGTCTACGAGCAGTACTTC | CASRGQVYEQYF
. | TRBJ1-2 | . | TRBV5-6 | TGTGCCAGCAGCTTGGGAGGGGGGCACTATGTCTACACCTTC | CASSLGGGHYVYTF
many | TRBJ1-6 | . | TRBV7-2 | TGTGCCAGCAGCTATAAACAACAGGGTTTGGGGTCACCCCTCCACTTT | CASSYKQQGLGSPLHF
many | TRBJ1-5 | TRBD1 | TRBV12-5 | TGTGCTAGTGGTTTGGTAGGGACAGGGAGCAATCAGCCCCAGCATTTT | CASGLVGTGSNQPQHF
many | TRBJ2-7 | TRBD2 | TRBV29-1 | TGCAGCGTTAAGACTAGCGGGGAGACAGAGCAGTACTTC | CSVKTSGETEQYF
medium-sized | TRBJ2-7 | . | TRBV28 | TGTGCCATCCAGGCCGTTGACGGTGGCTACGAGCAGTACTTC | CAIQAVDGGYEQYF
. | TRBJ2-2 | TRBD2 | TRBV10-3 | TGTGCCATCAGTGAGCGCGGAGCTAGCGGGAGGGACGAGCGGGCCGGGGAGCTGTTTTTT | CAISERGASGRDERAGELFF
. | TRBJ1-2 | . | TRBV12-3/TRBV12-4 | TGTGCCAGCAGTTCTTGGGCGGGGGACTATGGCTACACCTTC | CASSSWAGDYGYTF
. | TRBJ2-2 | TRBD2 | TRBV6-5 | TGTGCCAGCAGCTTACAGACTAGCTCTAGCACCGTGGAGCCGTTTTTT | CASSLQTSSSTVEPFF
many | TRBJ2-4 | TRBD1 | TRBV20-1 | TGCAGTGCCTGGACAGGGGGGTTCGGCATTCAGTACTTC | CSAWTGGFGIQYF
many | TRBJ1-5 | . | TRBV3-1 | TGTGCCAGCAGCCAAGATAGGAATCAGCCCCAGCATTTT | CASSQDRNQPQHF